These 25 T cell receptor beta chains share one sample of origin, sequenced in a study of CD8 T cells in Susac syndrome. Random-hexamer reverse transcription was applied to about 0.5 to 1 ug RNA. TCRdb processed the immunoSEQ multiplex PCR reads anew with MiXCR; each CDR3 protein has one entry. The table lists approximately 190,000 distinct CDR3 sequences, 85% to 95% of them singletons. Sequencing was performed on CD8+ T cells from PBMCs. The origin of the receptors is a human donor with Susac syndrome.

V usage is TRBV7-9 and J usage is TRBJ2-7; D possibly corresponds to TRBD1 (5 bases). Germline CDR1 and CDR2: SEHNR and FQNEAQ (reference sequence). Trimming removed 4 bases from V and 3 bases from J, with 13 bases in between. The CDR3 has 14 amino acids. CDR3 DNA: TGTGCCAGCAGCTCGGCCCCAGACAGCTACGAGCAGTACTTC. This gives the protein CASSSAPDSYEQYF.

The chain joins TRBV30 to TRBJ2-7; D unresolved. In germline, CDR1 is GTSNPN, CDR2 SVGIG (reference sequence). The CDR3 has 12 residues. V gave up 0 bases and J gave up 3 bases, with 6 bases separating them. The CDR3 sequence: CAWSVPNYEQYF. The CDR3 nucleotides are TGTGCCTGGAGTGTCCCAAACTACGAGCAGTACTTC.

V and J are TRBV12-5 and TRBJ2-1; 8 bases align to TRBD1. Germline assignment: CDR1 LGHNT and CDR2 FRNRAP. This CDR3 has 16 residues. Unmatched junction bases numbered 8, after V lost 7 bases and J lost 0 bases. Here the CDR3 reads CASAPGGVNSYNEQFF. In DNA, the CDR3 is TGTGCTAGTGCCCCAGGGGGCGTCAACTCCTACAATGAGCAGTTCTTC.

This clonotype appeared once. The gene calls are TRBV6-4 and TRBJ2-6; D is ambiguous. The CDR3 has 15 residues. With 7 bases removed from V and 9 bases from J, the gap between germline ends came to 19 bases. Per the germline V gene, CDR1 is MRHNA and CDR2 is SNTAGT. The CDR3 reads CASTRLELWSNVLTF. CDR3 sequence (DNA): TGTGCCAGCACAAGGTTGGAGCTCTGGAGCAACGTCCTGACTTTC.

This clonotype was recorded only once. The CDR3 loop is CASSRGWDIKMNTEAFF. The CDR3 DNA reads TGTGCCAGCAGTCGGGGATGGGACATAAAAATGAACACTGAAGCTTTCTTT. The chain recombines TRBV27 with TRBJ1-1; perhaps TRBD1 as D (6 bases). The CDR3 sequence is 17 residues long. V lost 5 bases, J lost 0 bases, and 19 bases lay in between. In germline, CDR1 is MNHEY, CDR2 SMNVEV (reference sequence).

The count of this clonotype is one. The CDR3 DNA reads TGTGCCAGCAGCTGGGACAGCTATGGCTACACCTTC. Residues: CASSWDSYGYTF. The chain carries TRBV5-4 and TRBJ1-2; TRBD1 matches 7 bases. Trimming took 3 bases from V and 4 from J; bases not matched to a gene: 0. The CDR3 extends over 12 amino acids. Germline CDR1 is SGHNT and CDR2 is YYREEE (reference sequence).

The CDR3, as DNA: TGTGCCAGCAGCTCGACAGGGGGCGTGGGGGAGACCCAGTACTTC. It specifies CASSSTGGVGETQYF. This chain uses TRBV7-3 with TRBJ2-5; TRBD1 matches 10 bases. The germline CDR1 and CDR2 sequences are SGHTA and FQGTGA. The CDR3 has 15 amino acids. The ends lost 4 bases at V and 5 bases at J; junction bases unmatched: 7.

This chain connects TRBV6-2 or TRBV6-3 to TRBJ2-7, with TRBD1 identical over 7 bases. The V gene end was trimmed by 5 bases and the J gene end by 3 bases; junction bases not matched to a gene: 13. Germline V gene data show CDR1 as MNHEY and CDR2 as SVGEGT. CDR3 length equals 16 residues. The CDR3 protein is CASSPTRDSHGYEQYF. The CDR3 bases are TGTGCCAGCAGTCCAACCCGGGACAGTCATGGCTACGAGCAGTACTTC.

The gene calls are TRBV20-1 and TRBJ1-5; no clear D. The CDR3 extends over 15 amino acids. Germline values: CDR1 DFQATT, CDR2 SNEGSKA (reference sequence). V was cut by 1 base and J by 0 bases, with 10 bases left in between. In nucleotides, the CDR3 is TGCAGTGCTAGAGCAAGGGCCACTAGCAATCAGCCCCAGCATTTT. This codes for CSARARATSNQPQHF.

Worth noting for this clonotype: The junction departs from the called germline gene at one end, perhaps through a read error. The chain recombines TRBV14 with TRBJ2-5; possible D gene TRBD2, 7 bases. The CDR3 extends over 13 amino acids. Germline V gene lookup returns CDR1 SGHDN and CDR2 FVKESK. CDR3 in DNA: TGTGCCAGCAGGCAAGAGAGGGGGGGGGCCCAGTACTTC. Its translation: CASRQERGGAQYF. The variable domain in full, completed from reference TRBV14 and TRBJ2-5, reads EAGVTQFPSHSVIEKGQTVTLRCDPISGHDNLYWYRRVMGKEIKFLLHFVKESKQDESGMPNNRFLAERTGGTYSTLKVQPAELEDSGVYFCASRQERGGAQYFGPGTRLLVL.

Points on this clonotype: A much larger clone lies one base from this, so it may be a read error. The rearrangement uses TRBV7-8 and TRBJ2-7; no clear D. The V end was cut by 1 base, the J end by 4 bases, with 2 bases between. CDR3 length equals 11 residues. Germline CDR1 and CDR2: SGHVS and FQNEAQ. The CDR3 reads CASSLVYEQYF. The CDR3 bases are TGTGCCAGCAGCTTAGTTTACGAGCAGTACTTC.

This clonotype was counted once. This chain joins TRBV24-1 and TRBJ2-2; D gene unclear. Germline lookup yields CDR1 KGHDR and CDR2 SFDVKD. The V end was cut by 10 bases, the J end by 6 bases, with 14 bases between. The CDR3 consists of 13 residues. CDR3 nucleotides: TGTGCCACGAGGACCCAGGCTTCCGGGGAGCTGTTTTTT. Translation gives CATRTQASGELFF.

V gene TRBV27 combines with J gene TRBJ2-7; TRBD1 is a possible D gene (6 bases). The V and J ends lost 2 bases and 5 bases respectively, with 13 bases between them. CDR3 size: 14 residues. The V gene's germline CDR1 is MNHEY and CDR2 SMNVEV (reference sequence). The DNA for the CDR3 is TGTGCCAGCAGTTTAGCAGGGGCGCGGAACGAGCAGTACTTC. This gives the protein CASSLAGARNEQYF.

This clonotype showed up just once. The gene calls are TRBV30 and TRBJ1-6; D not certain. CDR3 length equals 13 residues. CDR1 and CDR2 (germline): GTSNPN, SVGIG (reference sequence). V lost 1 base and J 6 bases, leaving 7 bases between the germline ends. CDR3 sequence: CAWSDSINSPLHF. In DNA form, the CDR3 reads TGTGCCTGGAGTGACAGTATTAATTCACCCCTCCACTTT. Supplemented by reference TRBV30 and TRBJ1-6, the full variable domain reads SQTIHQWPATLVQPVGSPLSLECTVEGTSNPNLYWYRQAAGRGLQLLFYSVGIGQISSEVPQNLSASRPQDRQFILSSKKLLLSDSGFYLCAWSDSINSPLHFGNGTRLTVT.

The chain has TRBV6-7 and TRBJ2-7, with TRBD1 identical over 7 bases. TRBV6-7 is identified as an open reading frame with a role that is uncertain. V lost 4 bases to trimming and J lost 3 bases; unmatched junction nucleotides: 12. The CDR3 runs 16 residues. Here the CDR3 DNA reads TGTGCCAGCAGTTGCGGACAGGCCCAAGTCCTCTACGAGCAGTACTTC. Its translation: CASSCGQAQVLYEQYF.

Here the CDR3 DNA reads TGCGCCAGCAGCTTGGTTAATAGACAGGACAATGAGCAGTTCTTC. Translated: CASSLVNRQDNEQFF. The J gene is TRBJ2-1, the V gene TRBV5-1; tentative D call: TRBD1 (6 bases). CDR1 and CDR2 from the germline V gene are SGHRS and YFSETQ. The ends were cut back, 0 bases at V and 5 bases at J, with 12 bases in the middle. CDR3 size: 15 residues.

The chain uses TRBV12-3 or TRBV12-4 and TRBJ2-2; weak D call: TRBD2 (5 bases). There are 13 residues in the CDR3. Between the trimmed V and J ends, which lost 6 bases and 6 bases, there was a span of 11 bases. In nucleotides, the CDR3 is TGTGCCAGCAGCCCCTCGAGGGCCGGGGAGCTGTTTTTT. This gives the protein CASSPSRAGELFF.

The chain employs TRBV12-3 or TRBV12-4 and TRBJ2-5; D might be TRBD1 (7 bases). V was shortened by 4 bases and J by 5 bases, with 26 bases between the two germline ends. The CDR3 spans 18 residues. CDR3 bases: TGTGCCAGCAGTTCTGCGGGTGCACAGGGGAATCGGGGGGAGACCCAGTACTTC. Its translation is CASSSAGAQGNRGETQYF.

The rearrangement links TRBV28 to TRBJ2-3, with a weak D call TRBD2 (6 bases). Germline lookup yields CDR1 MDHEN and CDR2 SYDVKM. The length of the CDR3 is 15 residues. The germline V and J ends were trimmed by 5 bases and 1 base, with 13 bases remaining between them. The CDR3: CASSPLARGTDTQYF. The CDR3 nucleotides are TGTGCCAGCAGTCCCCTAGCGAGGGGCACAGATACGCAGTATTTT.

This clonotype was found a few times. This chain uses TRBV12-3 or TRBV12-4 with TRBJ2-7; no definite D call. The germline V and J ends were trimmed by 0 bases and 1 base, with 4 bases remaining between them. The CDR3 has 13 residues. The CDR3 spells CASSLAVSYEQYF. DNA for the CDR3: TGTGCCAGCAGTTTAGCAGTTTCCTACGAGCAGTACTTC.

This sequence joins TRBV5-1 and TRBJ1-2; D gene unclear. Looked up from germline, CDR1 is SGHRS and CDR2 is YFSETQ. This CDR3 contains 15 residues. The germline V and J ends were trimmed by 0 bases and 4 bases, with 13 bases remaining between them. CDR3: CASSLDSGILYGYTF. CDR3 nucleotide sequence: TGCGCCAGCAGCTTGGACAGCGGGATCCTCTATGGCTACACCTTC. Full variable domain (rest looked up from reference TRBV5-1 and TRBJ1-2): KAGVTQTPRYLIKTRGQQVTLSCSPISGHRSVSWYQQTPGQGLQFLFEYFSETQRNKGNFPGRFSGRQFSNSRSEMNVSTLELGDSALYLCASSLDSGILYGYTFGSGTRLTVV.

The rearrangement links TRBV27 to TRBJ1-2; D unclear. The CDR3 runs to 13 residues. Germline V gene data show CDR1 as MNHEY and CDR2 as SMNVEV (reference sequence). Between the trimmed V and J ends, which lost 2 bases and 2 bases, there was a span of 6 bases. The CDR3 loop reads CASSLDENYGYTF. DNA of the CDR3: TGTGCCAGCAGTTTAGACGAAAACTATGGCTACACCTTC.

This sequence joins TRBV7-2 and TRBJ2-3; 9 positions match TRBD2. Trimming removed 2 bases from V and 2 bases from J; junction bases left unmatched: 11. Germline-derived CDR1 and CDR2 are SGHTA and FQGNSA. The CDR3 sequence is 18 residues long. The CDR3 DNA follows: TGTGCCAGCAGCTTAACAGCCGAGCGGGGGGATACCACAGATACGCAGTATTTT. Protein product: CASSLTAERGDTTDTQYF.

J is TRBJ1-2 and V is TRBV9; TRBD1 might be the D (6 bases). Germline-derived CDR1 and CDR2 are SGDLS and YYNGEE. V was pared by 0 bases and J by 3 bases, with 12 bases between. The length of the CDR3 is 15 residues. The DNA of the CDR3 is TGTGCCAGCAGCGTAGCAACAGGGATAGACTATGGCTACACCTTC. Its protein product is CASSVATGIDYGYTF.

The gene calls are TRBV5-1 and TRBJ1-1; D gene unclear. Per the germline V gene, CDR1 is SGHRS and CDR2 is YFSETQ. Trimming stripped 0 bases from V and 2 bases from J, with 5 bases between. The CDR3 runs to 13 residues. The chain's CDR3 is CASSLEPNTEAFF. CDR3 nucleotide sequence: TGCGCCAGCAGCTTGGAGCCTAACACTGAAGCTTTCTTT. Full variable domain (remainder filled in from reference TRBV5-1 and TRBJ1-1): KAGVTQTPRYLIKTRGQQVTLSCSPISGHRSVSWYQQTPGQGLQFLFEYFSETQRNKGNFPGRFSGRQFSNSRSEMNVSTLELGDSALYLCASSLEPNTEAFFGQGTRLTVV.